The 30 T cell receptor beta chains listed next were all sequenced from one sample in a study of blood T cell repertoires in COVID-19. Data came from immunoSEQ multiplex PCR; TCRdb stores just in-frame clones and leaves some out. The sample contains about 200,000 clones, 90% of which appear only once. Material for sequencing was peripheral blood. The receptors here all came from a middle-aged man with acute or convalescent COVID-19.

This sequence joins TRBV27 and TRBJ2-2; 13 bases line up with TRBD2. CDR3 size: 17 residues. Germline V gene data show CDR1 as MNHEY and CDR2 as SMNVEV (reference sequence). V lost 3 bases to trimming and J lost 6 bases; unmatched junction nucleotides: 7. The CDR3 here is CASSFHPTSGGPGELFF. The CDR3 DNA follows: TGTGCCAGCAGTTTCCACCCGACTAGCGGGGGGCCCGGGGAGCTGTTTTTT.

V and J are TRBV2 and TRBJ2-5, with 8 bases aligning to TRBD1. The J segment lost 5 bases and the V segment lost 2 bases, leaving 4 bases of the junction unmatched. Germline assignment: CDR1 SNHLY and CDR2 FYNNEI. The CDR3 length is 14 residues. This CDR3 is CASSEQGAIETQYF. DNA for the CDR3: TGTGCCAGCAGTGAACAGGGGGCGATCGAGACCCAGTACTTC.

This chain joins TRBV15 and TRBJ2-7; D is perhaps TRBD1 (6 bases). The germline V gene encodes CDR1 LNHNV and CDR2 YYDKDF (reference sequence). Trimming took 0 bases from V and 6 from J, leaving 18 bases between them. This CDR3 comprises 16 residues. CDR3 residues: CATSRDAPTTGLEQYF. The CDR3 bases are TGTGCCACCAGCAGAGATGCCCCGACAACAGGGCTCGAGCAGTACTTC.

CDR3 nucleotides: TGTGCCAGCAGCTTATTCTCGCGGGGGTCCTCCGGGGAGCTGTTTTTT. Protein product: CASSLFSRGSSGELFF. V and J are TRBV7-2 and TRBJ2-2; 7 bases match TRBD2. The junction had 9 bases not matched to a gene; V was cut back by 2 bases and J by 6 bases. The CDR3 extends over 16 amino acids. Germline CDR1 reads SGHTA; CDR2 reads FQGNSA.

The chain is built from TRBV9 and TRBJ1-2, with unresolved D. V shed 3 bases and J shed 5 bases, with 14 bases lying between them. CDR1 and CDR2 (germline): SGDLS, YYNGEE. The CDR3 totals 14 residues. The CDR3 region has the DNA TGTGCCAGCAGCGGCCCAGCGACCACATATGGCTACACCTTC. This codes for CASSGPATTYGYTF.

This clone showed up just once. The chain recombines TRBV28 with TRBJ1-2; D gene uncertain. The germline V gene has CDR1 MDHEN and CDR2 SYDVKM. V lost 8 bases, J lost 4 bases, and 11 bases lay in between. The CDR3 has 12 residues. This CDR3 is CASAGEPYGYTF. The CDR3 DNA reads as TGTGCCAGCGCCGGGGAGCCCTATGGCTACACCTTC.

In its sample, this clone was seen once. This chain connects TRBV7-2 to TRBJ2-7; TRBD1 aligns across 8 bases. The CDR3 extends over 15 amino acids. CDR1 SGHTA and CDR2 FQGNSA come from the germline V gene. V lost 1 base to trimming and J lost 3 bases; unmatched junction nucleotides: 5. CDR3 coding DNA: TGTGCCAGCAGCTTAGGGGCTGGACAGGGCTACGAGCAGTACGTC. It codes for CASSLGAGQGYEQYV.

V is TRBV7-3 and J is TRBJ2-1; D not certain. From germline, CDR1 is SGHTA and CDR2 FQGTGA. V lost 5 bases to trimming and J lost 0 bases, with 11 bases between them. This CDR3 region has 15 residues. The chain's CDR3 is CASSIYRSSYNEQFF. CDR3 nucleotides: TGTGCCAGCAGCATCTATCGGAGCTCCTACAATGAGCAGTTCTTC.

This rearrangement joins TRBV6-2 or TRBV6-3 to TRBJ1-2; tentative D call: TRBD1 (5 bases). The CDR3 consists of 15 residues. The V end lost 2 bases, the J end lost 8 bases, and 18 bases lay between the germline ends. Germline V gives CDR1 MNHEY, CDR2 SVGEGT. The CDR3 DNA sequence: TGTGCCAGCAGTTACGCTGACAGACCCCACGGGGGCTACACCTTC. Its translation: CASSYADRPHGGYTF.

The chain uses TRBV21-1 and TRBJ2-7; the table assigns TRBD1, which was not confirmed against the DNA. TRBV21-1 is annotated as a pseudogene. The length of the CDR3 is 10 residues. The CDR3 is CASTLQEQYV. The CDR3 DNA is TGTGCCAGCACCTTACAAGAGCAGTACGTC.

This clone has just a few counts. This chain uses TRBV4-2 with TRBJ1-2; TRBD1 is a possible D gene (6 bases). Germline V lookup: CDR1 LGHNA, CDR2 YNFKEQ. Trimming took off 1 base at V and 4 bases at J, with 13 bases between the two ends. CDR3 length equals 15 residues. For the CDR3, the DNA is TGTGCCAGCAGCCAAGCCCTAGGACAGCCCTATGGCTACACCTTC. It yields the protein CASSQALGQPYGYTF.

V gene TRBV7-8 combines with J gene TRBJ1-5; tentatively, D is TRBD1 (5 bases). Trimming left V 6 bases short and J 7 bases short, with 22 bases between. Germline CDR1 reads SGHVS; CDR2 reads FQNEAQ. The CDR3 extends over 16 amino acids. CDR3 sequence (DNA): TGTGCCAGCAGTTTCCAACTTACAGGCTCCCGGCAGCCCCAGCATTTT. Amino acids: CASSFQLTGSRQPQHF.

The chain has TRBV11-3 and TRBJ1-2; 9 positions match TRBD1. Germline V gene data show CDR1 as SGHNT and CDR2 as YENEEA. With V trimmed by 5 bases and J by 7 bases, 11 bases remained unmatched. The CDR3 is 15 residues long. The CDR3 region is CASSTPGTGSCGYTF. The CDR3 nucleotides are TGTGCCAGCAGCACCCCCGGGACAGGGAGCTGTGGCTACACCTTC.

The J gene is TRBJ2-5, the V gene TRBV6-6; a weak D match, TRBD1 (6 bases). The length of the CDR3 is 16 residues. The V end was cut by 2 bases, the J end by 1 base, with 14 bases between. Germline loops: CDR1 MNHNY, CDR2 SVGAGI (reference sequence). CDR3: CASSYGGASVQETQYF. The CDR3, as DNA: TGTGCCAGCAGTTACGGGGGCGCTTCTGTCCAAGAGACCCAGTACTTC.

The rearrangement uses TRBV3-1 (or the pseudogene TRBV3-2) and TRBJ2-7; D might be TRBD2 (5 bases). The length of the CDR3 is 17 residues. In germline, CDR1 is LGHDT, CDR2 YNNKEL (reference sequence). The germline V and J ends were trimmed by 0 bases and 3 bases, with 18 bases remaining between them. The CDR3 coding sequence is TGTGCCAGCAGCCAAGATGCGGGCCCTCTTACCCACTACGAGCAGTACGTC. It specifies CASSQDAGPLTHYEQYV.

The chain uses TRBV9 and TRBJ2-3; 8 positions match TRBD2. V shed 0 bases and J 3 bases; nucleotides not matched to a gene: 6. This CDR3 is 16 amino acids long. CDR1 is SGDLS, CDR2 YYNGEE, per germline. The CDR3 DNA sequence: TGTGCCAGCAGCGTAGGACCAGCGGGAGAAACAGATACGCAGTATTTT. As protein: CASSVGPAGETDTQYF.

A single count supports this clone. CDR3 protein: CASSHLAEPPYEQYF. CDR3 sequence (DNA): TGTGCCAGCAGCCACCTAGCGGAGCCCCCCTACGAGCAGTACTTC. The chain couples TRBV7-2 to TRBJ2-7, with 7 bases fitting TRBD2. CDR3 length equals 15 residues. After removal of 5 bases from V and 2 bases from J, the junction contained 9 bases not matched to a gene. Germline V gene lookup returns CDR1 SGHTA and CDR2 FQGNSA. Using reference TRBV7-2 and TRBJ2-7 for the parts outside the CDR3, the full variable domain is GAGVSQSPSNKVTEKGKDVELRCDPISGHTALYWYRQSLGQGLEFLIYFQGNSAPDKSGLPSDRFSAERTGGSVSTLTIQRTQQEDSAVYLCASSHLAEPPYEQYFGPGTRLTVT.

The chain uses TRBV4-2 and TRBJ1-1; 8 bases match TRBD1. Germline V CDR1 and CDR2: LGHNA, YNFKEQ. The CDR3 has 16 amino acids. The trim removed 0 bases at V and 5 bases at J, leaving 8 bases unmatched. This CDR3 is CASSQDRDRRGTEAFF. CDR3 nucleotide sequence: TGTGCCAGCAGCCAAGACCGGGACAGGCGGGGGACTGAAGCTTTCTTT.

The chain uses TRBV6-4 and TRBJ2-3; weak D call: TRBD2 (7 bases). The V end lost 5 bases, the J end lost 4 bases, and 13 bases lay between the germline ends. The CDR3 extends over 14 amino acids. CDR1 is MRHNA, CDR2 SNTAGT, per germline. DNA of the CDR3: TGTGCCAGCAGTCCCGGGGGGCGGTCAGATACGCAGTATTTT. This codes for CASSPGGRSDTQYF.

V is TRBV9 and J is TRBJ2-5, with D perhaps matching TRBD1 (5 bases). Germline-derived CDR1 and CDR2 are SGDLS and YYNGEE. This CDR3 is 15 amino acids long. The ends were cut back, 3 bases at V and 7 bases at J, with 19 bases in the middle. CDR3 loop: CASSAGPDTVLTQYF. The CDR3 nucleotides read TGTGCCAGCAGCGCTGGACCGGACACGGTGTTGACCCAGTACTTC.

The CDR3 DNA reads as TGTGCCAGCAGTTTATGGGGCAGGGGGCGAGAGACCCAGTACTTC. Amino acids: CASSLWGRGRETQYF. The J gene is TRBJ2-5, the V gene TRBV28; 8 nucleotides line up with TRBD1. V was clipped by 0 bases and J by 4 bases; unmatched bases: 4. CDR1 and CDR2 (germline): MDHEN, SYDVKM. The CDR3 covers 15 residues.

V and J are TRBV7-2 and TRBJ2-7, with D possibly being TRBD2 (5 bases). Germline V gives CDR1 SGHTA, CDR2 FQGNSA. CDR3 length: 13 residues. V lost 1 base and J 6 bases, leaving 10 bases between the germline ends. The CDR3 nucleotides read TGTGCCAGCAGCTTAGTGGCGGGCATCGAGCAGTACTTC. Encoded protein: CASSLVAGIEQYF.

The V call is TRBV6-5, the J call TRBJ2-3, with TRBD1 identical over 8 bases. V was pared by 6 bases and J by 4 bases, with 0 bases of the junction left unmatched. CDR3 length: 12 residues. Germline-derived CDR1 and CDR2 are MNHEY and SVGAGI. DNA of the CDR3: TGTGCCAGCAGGGGACAGGCAGATACGCAGTATTTT. Protein sequence: CASRGQADTQYF.

This chain links TRBV11-2 with TRBJ2-1; tentative D call: TRBD2 (5 bases). The CDR3 extends over 12 amino acids. The germline V and J ends were trimmed by 5 bases and 9 bases, with 11 bases remaining between them. CDR1 and CDR2 (germline): SGHAT, FQNNGV. The DNA for the CDR3 is TGTGCCAGCAGCCGCCTTGGGAGTGAGCAGTTCTTC. Amino acid sequence: CASSRLGSEQFF. The full variable domain, in which reference TRBV11-2 and TRBJ2-1 provide the parts outside the CDR3, is EAGVAQSPRYKIIEKRQSVAFWCNPISGHATLYWYQQILGQGPKLLIQFQNNGVVDDSQLPKDRFSAERLKGVDSTLKIQPAKLEDSAVYLCASSRLGSEQFFGPGTRLTVL.

The chain carries TRBV2 and TRBJ1-1, with 8 bases that match TRBD1. Germline V lookup: CDR1 SNHLY, CDR2 FYNNEI. With V trimmed by 5 bases and J by 0 bases, 5 bases remained unmatched. The CDR3 sequence is 15 residues long. This CDR3 is CASSPWTGMNTEAFF. The CDR3 DNA reads as TGTGCCAGCAGTCCTTGGACAGGGATGAACACTGAAGCTTTCTTT. Full variable domain (outside the CDR3, taken from reference TRBV2 and TRBJ1-1): EPEVTQTPSHQVTQMGQEVILRCVPISNHLYFYWYRQILGQKVEFLVSFYNNEISEKSEIFDDQFSVERPDGSNFTLKIRSTKLEDSAMYFCASSPWTGMNTEAFFGQGTRLTVV.

CDR3 protein: CASSQLRDYGYTF. CDR3 nucleotides: TGTGCCAGCAGCCAATTGAGAGACTATGGCTACACCTTC. V and J are TRBV14 and TRBJ1-2; D uncertain. CDR1 and CDR2 (germline): SGHDN, FVKESK. There are 13 residues in the CDR3. Trimming shortened V by 2 bases and J by 3 bases, and 7 bases separated the two germline ends.

J is TRBJ1-1 and V is TRBV5-8, with 8 bases that match TRBD1. The CDR3 runs 14 residues. CDR1 is SGHTS, CDR2 YDEGEE, per germline. The V segment lost 4 bases and the J segment 5 bases; nucleotides outside the gene matches: 7. DNA of the CDR3: TGTGCCAGCAGCCTACAGGGGGTAGTAACTGAAGCTTTCTTT. The encoded protein is CASSLQGVVTEAFF.

The gene calls are TRBV6-6 and TRBJ1-2; 9 bases are shared with TRBD1. Germline loops: CDR1 MNHNY, CDR2 SVGAGI (reference sequence). V gave up 6 bases and J gave up 4 bases; unmatched junction bases: 6. The CDR3 has 14 amino acids. The CDR3 coding sequence is TGTGCCAGCAGAACCCGACAGGGGGTCTATGGCTACACCTTC. Translation gives CASRTRQGVYGYTF.

V usage is TRBV5-1 and J usage is TRBJ2-5; tentative D call: TRBD1 (6 bases). This CDR3 contains 14 residues. Germline V CDR1 and CDR2: SGHRS, YFSETQ. Trimming removed 4 bases at V and 0 bases at J, with 10 bases between. CDR3 loop: CASSPTGYQETQYF. In nucleotides, the CDR3 is TGCGCCAGCAGCCCGACAGGATACCAAGAGACCCAGTACTTC. The whole variable domain, remainder taken from reference TRBV5-1 and TRBJ2-5, is KAGVTQTPRYLIKTRGQQVTLSCSPISGHRSVSWYQQTPGQGLQFLFEYFSETQRNKGNFPGRFSGRQFSNSRSEMNVSTLELGDSALYLCASSPTGYQETQYFGPGTRLLVL.

This clone was observed a few times. The V gene is TRBV28, the J gene TRBJ2-7, with D perhaps matching TRBD1 (6 bases). This CDR3 contains 15 residues. From germline, CDR1 is MDHEN and CDR2 SYDVKM. V gave up 5 bases and J gave up 4 bases, with 18 bases separating them. The CDR3 bases are TGTGCCAGCAGTCCCCCCCAGGGGATGCCGTACGAGCAGTACGTC. This encodes CASSPPQGMPYEQYV.